Listed here are 14 T cell receptor beta chains from one sample, sequenced in a study of OX40 agonist ivuxolimab in advanced cancers. Here immunoSEQ multiplex PCR was the method, and the copy in TCRdb shows in-frame clones only, minus some. The table lists about 98,000 clones, roughly 93% of them singletons. The sample consisted of CD4+ or CD8+ T cells sorted from blood, taken in a trial of the OX40 agonist ivuxolimab. These receptors all stem from an adult with an advanced solid tumor such as melanoma, head and neck, liver or kidney cancer.

This clone was seen only once. This rearrangement joins TRBV11-2 to TRBJ2-3, with D tentatively TRBD1 (5 bases). The germline CDR1 and CDR2 sequences are SGHAT and FQNNGV. The V and J ends lost 3 bases and 3 bases respectively, with 13 bases between them. The CDR3 is 15 residues long. Here the CDR3 reads CASSLVGRVTDTQYF. CDR3 DNA sequence: TGTGCCAGCAGCTTGGTTGGCAGGGTGACAGATACGCAGTATTTT.

This clone was found a few times. This chain links TRBV6-6 with TRBJ1-3; 8 bases are shared with TRBD1. V dropped 5 bases and J dropped 4; count of bases not matched to a gene: 10. Germline CDR1 and CDR2: MNHNY and SVGAGI (reference sequence). This CDR3 spans 16 amino acids. The CDR3 spells CASSNRRGPGGNTIYF. DNA for the CDR3: TGTGCCAGCAGTAACCGCAGGGGGCCGGGGGGAAACACCATATATTTT.

V gene TRBV4-3 combines with J gene TRBJ1-2; a weak D match, TRBD1 (5 bases). The CDR3 runs to 19 residues. V lost 1 base and J 4 bases, leaving 25 bases between the germline ends. Germline V lookup: CDR1 LGHNA, CDR2 YSLEER. The CDR3 DNA reads TGCGCCAGCAGCCAAGCACCGCCTAGGTCCAGGGCCCTATCCTATGGCTACACCTTC. Protein product: CASSQAPPRSRALSYGYTF.

The V gene is TRBV6-6, the J gene TRBJ2-4; no firm D call. Per germline, CDR1 MNHNY and CDR2 SVGAGI (reference sequence). V lost 5 bases, J lost 0 bases, and 5 bases lay in between. The CDR3 runs 13 residues. The CDR3 sequence is CASSLLAKNIQYF. Written as DNA, the CDR3 is TGTGCCAGCAGTCTACTAGCCAAAAACATTCAGTACTTC.

This clone was seen only once. The chain recombines TRBV7-8 with TRBJ1-1, with D perhaps matching TRBD1 (6 bases). CDR1 is SGHVS and CDR2 is FQNEAQ in the germline V gene. V dropped 5 bases and J dropped 0 bases, with 22 bases sitting between them. This CDR3 contains 18 residues. In nucleotides, the CDR3 is TGTGCCAGCAGCCTTCTCCAACAGGGACAAGATATGAACACTGAAGCTTTCTTT. Its translation: CASSLLQQGQDMNTEAFF.

V is TRBV6-5 and J is TRBJ1-5; D is uncertain. The length of the CDR3 is 16 residues. Germline V lookup: CDR1 MNHEY, CDR2 SVGAGI. V dropped 2 bases and J dropped 2 bases, with 13 bases sitting between them. The CDR3 DNA follows: TGTGCCAGCAGTTACAATTCGGGGAAATGCAATCAGCCCCAGCATTTT. Protein: CASSYNSGKCNQPQHF.

J is TRBJ1-5 and V is TRBV4-3; D gene uncertain. The CDR3 totals 13 residues. Looked up from germline, CDR1 is LGHNA and CDR2 is YSLEER. Trimming shortened V by 1 base and J by 3 bases, and 4 bases separated the two germline ends. CDR3 sequence (DNA): TGCGCCAGCAGCCAAGTGGCCAATCAGCCCCAGCATTTT. Encoded protein: CASSQVANQPQHF.

The rearrangement joins TRBV6-5 to TRBJ2-3; D remains ambiguous. V was pared by 2 bases and J by 1 base, with 10 bases between. CDR3 size: 15 residues. CDR1 and CDR2 (germline): MNHEY, SVGAGI. The CDR3 here is CASSYERIGTDTQYF. CDR3 coding DNA: TGTGCCAGCAGTTACGAGAGAATTGGCACAGATACGCAGTATTTT.

This rearrangement joins TRBV4-1 to TRBJ1-5, with 7 bases that match TRBD1. The CDR3 is made up of 16 amino acids. J was trimmed by 4 bases and V by 4 bases; bases with no gene match: 10. Germline loops: CDR1 MGHRA, CDR2 YSYEKL. CDR3 nucleotide sequence: TGCGCCAGCAGCCTCACCGGGACAGCTGGAAATCAGCCCCAGCATTTT. It encodes CASSLTGTAGNQPQHF.

V and J are TRBV11-2 and TRBJ2-3, with TRBD1 identical over 8 bases. V lost 5 bases, J lost 1 base, and 5 bases stayed unmatched. This CDR3 comprises 15 residues. From germline, CDR1 is SGHAT and CDR2 FQNNGV. CDR3 in amino acids: CASSVGQAGTDTQYF. Here the CDR3 DNA reads TGTGCCAGCAGCGTGGGACAGGCAGGCACAGATACGCAGTATTTT.

This clone occurred once. The rearrangement uses TRBV5-6 and TRBJ1-6; no firm D call. The germline V gene has CDR1 SGHDT and CDR2 YYEEEE. The CDR3 has 13 amino acids. Trimming stripped 0 bases from V and 7 bases from J, with 5 bases between. CDR3 region: CASSLGPNSPLHF. The CDR3 nucleotides read TGTGCCAGCAGCTTGGGCCCAAATTCACCCCTCCACTTT.

The rearrangement uses TRBV4-2 and TRBJ2-1; 7 bases match TRBD1. This CDR3 contains 15 residues. V shed 0 bases and J 8 bases; nucleotides not matched to a gene: 7. The germline V gene has CDR1 LGHNA and CDR2 YNFKEQ. This CDR3 reads CASSQERGGWDEQFF. The CDR3, as DNA: TGTGCCAGCAGCCAAGAGAGAGGGGGCTGGGATGAGCAGTTCTTC.

J is TRBJ2-1 and V is TRBV18; D perhaps matches TRBD2 (6 bases). The CDR3 loop spans 16 amino acids. The V end lost 4 bases, the J end lost 1 base, and 14 bases lay between the germline ends. CDR1 is KGHSH and CDR2 is LQKENI in the germline V gene. CDR3 residues: CASSQGYGGSYNEQFF. CDR3 nucleotides: TGTGCCAGCTCACAGGGGTACGGAGGGTCCTACAATGAGCAGTTCTTC.

This clone was recorded only once. The chain has TRBV6-6 and TRBJ2-5, with 8 bases fitting TRBD2. The CDR3 covers 14 residues. Germline trimming cut 5 bases from V and 5 bases from J; bases unmatched to any gene: 7. The germline V gene encodes CDR1 MNHNY and CDR2 SVGAGI (reference sequence). This CDR3 is CASSAAGAVETQYF. DNA of the CDR3: TGTGCCAGCAGTGCAGCGGGAGCCGTTGAGACCCAGTACTTC.